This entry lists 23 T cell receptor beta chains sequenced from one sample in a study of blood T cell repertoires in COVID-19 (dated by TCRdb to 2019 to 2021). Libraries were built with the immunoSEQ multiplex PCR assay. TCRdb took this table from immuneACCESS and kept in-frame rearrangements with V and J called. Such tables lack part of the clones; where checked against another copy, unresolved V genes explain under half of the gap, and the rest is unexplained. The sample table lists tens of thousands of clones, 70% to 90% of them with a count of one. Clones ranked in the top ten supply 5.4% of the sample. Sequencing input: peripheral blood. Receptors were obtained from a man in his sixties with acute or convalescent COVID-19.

As DNA, the CDR3 is TGTGCCAGCAGTGACAGTGCTAACTATGGCTACACCTTC. It yields the protein CASSDSANYGYTF. The chain has TRBV2 and TRBJ1-2, with D hard to call. Deletions cut 3 bases from V and 0 bases from J, with 5 bases between. This CDR3 spans 13 amino acids. Looked up from germline, CDR1 is SNHLY and CDR2 is FYNNEI. The complete variable domain, with remaining parts taken from reference TRBV2 and TRBJ1-2, reads EPEVTQTPSHQVTQMGQEVILRCVPISNHLYFYWYRQILGQKVEFLVSFYNNEISEKSEIFDDQFSVERPDGSNFTLKIRSTKLEDSAMYFCASSDSANYGYTFGSGTRLTVV.

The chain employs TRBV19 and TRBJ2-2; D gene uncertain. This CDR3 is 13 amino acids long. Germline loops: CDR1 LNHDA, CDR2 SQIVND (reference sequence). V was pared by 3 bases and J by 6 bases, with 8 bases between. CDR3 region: CASSIGFSGELFF. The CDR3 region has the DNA TGTGCCAGTAGTATCGGGTTCTCCGGGGAGCTGTTTTTT. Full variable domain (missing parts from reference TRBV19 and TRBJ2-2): DGGITQSPKYLFRKEGQNVTLSCEQNLNHDAMYWYRQDPGQGLRLIYYSQIVNDFQKGDIAEGYSVSREKKESFPLTVTSAQKNPTAFYLCASSIGFSGELFFGEGSRLTVL.

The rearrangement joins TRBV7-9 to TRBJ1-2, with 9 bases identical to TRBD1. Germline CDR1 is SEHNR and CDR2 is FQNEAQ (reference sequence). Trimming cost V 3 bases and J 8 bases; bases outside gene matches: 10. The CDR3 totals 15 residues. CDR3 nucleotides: TGTGCCAGCAGCTTTACAGGGGGCGCGTTAGAGGGCTACACCTTC. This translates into CASSFTGGALEGYTF.

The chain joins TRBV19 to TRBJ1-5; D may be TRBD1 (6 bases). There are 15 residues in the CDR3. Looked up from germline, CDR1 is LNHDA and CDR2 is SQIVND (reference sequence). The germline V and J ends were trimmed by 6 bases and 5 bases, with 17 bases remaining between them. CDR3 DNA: TGTGCCAGTAGACAAACAACAGGGTCCCATCAGCCCCAGCATTTT. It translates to CASRQTTGSHQPQHF.

CDR3 loop: CASSLGAGGSDTQYF. The CDR3, as DNA: TGTGCCAGCAGTTTAGGCGCGGGGGGATCAGATACGCAGTATTTT. The genes are TRBV27 and TRBJ2-3; 8 bases are a match to TRBD2. V gave up 2 bases and J gave up 4 bases; unmatched junction bases: 5. The CDR3 has 15 residues. Germline V gene lookup returns CDR1 MNHEY and CDR2 SMNVEV (reference sequence).

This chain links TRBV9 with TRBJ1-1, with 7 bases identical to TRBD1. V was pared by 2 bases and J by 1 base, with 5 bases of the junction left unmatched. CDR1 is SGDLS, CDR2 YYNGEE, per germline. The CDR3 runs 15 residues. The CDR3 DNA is TGTGCCAGCAGCGTGAGGGGGCAAGAGAACACTGAAGCTTTCTTT. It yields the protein CASSVRGQENTEAFF.

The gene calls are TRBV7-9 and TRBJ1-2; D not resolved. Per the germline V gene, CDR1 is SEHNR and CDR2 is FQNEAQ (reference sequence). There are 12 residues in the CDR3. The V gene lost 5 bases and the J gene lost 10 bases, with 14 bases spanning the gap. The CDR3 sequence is CASSLYDNTYTF. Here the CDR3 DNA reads TGTGCCAGCAGCCTATACGACAACACCTACACCTTC.

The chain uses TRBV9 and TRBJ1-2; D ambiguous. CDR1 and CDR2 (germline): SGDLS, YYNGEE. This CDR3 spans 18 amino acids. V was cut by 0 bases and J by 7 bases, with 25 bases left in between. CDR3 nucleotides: TGTGCCAGCAGCGTAGGCGAAGTGGTTGTTAAATGGGAGGCTGGCTACACCTTC. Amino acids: CASSVGEVVVKWEAGYTF.

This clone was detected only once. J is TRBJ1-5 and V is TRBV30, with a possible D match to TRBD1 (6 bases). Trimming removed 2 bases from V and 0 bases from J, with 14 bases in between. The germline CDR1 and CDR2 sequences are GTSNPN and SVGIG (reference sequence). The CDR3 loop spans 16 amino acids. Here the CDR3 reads CAWSQGDIYSNQPQHF. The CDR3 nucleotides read TGTGCCTGGAGTCAAGGGGACATTTATAGCAATCAGCCCCAGCATTTT.

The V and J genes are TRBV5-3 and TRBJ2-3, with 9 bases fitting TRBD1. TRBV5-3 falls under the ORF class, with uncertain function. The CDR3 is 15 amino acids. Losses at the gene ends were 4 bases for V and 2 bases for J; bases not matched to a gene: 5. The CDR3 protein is CARSTGQGPTDTQYF. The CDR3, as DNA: TGTGCCAGAAGCACGGGACAGGGCCCCACAGATACGCAGTATTTT.

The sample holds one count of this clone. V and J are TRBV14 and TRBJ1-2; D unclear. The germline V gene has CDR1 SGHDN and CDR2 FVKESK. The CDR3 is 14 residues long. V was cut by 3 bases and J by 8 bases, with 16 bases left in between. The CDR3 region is CASSHNLEGSGYTF. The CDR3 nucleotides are TGTGCCAGCAGCCACAATTTAGAAGGGAGCGGCTACACCTTC.

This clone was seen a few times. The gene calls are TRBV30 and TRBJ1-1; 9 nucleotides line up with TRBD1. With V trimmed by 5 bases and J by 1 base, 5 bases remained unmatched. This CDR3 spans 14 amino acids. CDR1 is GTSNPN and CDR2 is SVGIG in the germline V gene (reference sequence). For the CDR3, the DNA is TGTGCCTGGGTGGGGACAGGGTGGAACACTGAAGCTTTCTTT. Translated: CAWVGTGWNTEAFF.

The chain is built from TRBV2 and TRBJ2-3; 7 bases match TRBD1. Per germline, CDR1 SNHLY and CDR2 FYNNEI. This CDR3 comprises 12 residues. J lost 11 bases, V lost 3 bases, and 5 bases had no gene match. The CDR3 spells CASSDGQVWQYF. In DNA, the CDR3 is TGTGCCAGCAGTGACGGACAGGTGTGGCAGTATTTT.

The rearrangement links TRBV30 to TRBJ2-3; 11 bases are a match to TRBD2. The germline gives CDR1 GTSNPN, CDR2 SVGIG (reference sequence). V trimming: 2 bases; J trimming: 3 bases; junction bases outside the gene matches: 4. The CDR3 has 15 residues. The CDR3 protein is CAWSRLAGNTDTQYF. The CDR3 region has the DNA TGTGCCTGGAGTAGACTAGCGGGGAATACAGATACGCAGTATTTT.

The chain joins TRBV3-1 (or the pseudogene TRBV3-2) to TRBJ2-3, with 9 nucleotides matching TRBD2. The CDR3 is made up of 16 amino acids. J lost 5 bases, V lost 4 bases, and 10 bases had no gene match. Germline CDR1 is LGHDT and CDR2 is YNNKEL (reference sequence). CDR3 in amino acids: CASSRTGGGAGDTQYF. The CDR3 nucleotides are TGTGCCAGCAGCCGGACTGGCGGGGGGGCCGGAGATACGCAGTATTTT.

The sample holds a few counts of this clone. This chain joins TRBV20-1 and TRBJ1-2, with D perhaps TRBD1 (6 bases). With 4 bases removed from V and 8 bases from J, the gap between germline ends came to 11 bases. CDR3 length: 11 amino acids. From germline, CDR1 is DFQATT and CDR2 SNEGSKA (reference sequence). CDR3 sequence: CSATKQGGYTF. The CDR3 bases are TGCAGTGCTACGAAACAGGGAGGCTACACCTTC.

The DNA for the CDR3 is TGTGCCAGCAGTAAAGAGGGACAGGGGAGGAACGAGCAGTACTTC. This translates into CASSKEGQGRNEQYF. This chain connects TRBV6-2 or TRBV6-3 to TRBJ2-7; 10 bases agree with TRBD1. Looked up from germline, CDR1 is MNHEY and CDR2 is SVGEGT. V lost 5 bases to trimming and J lost 5 bases; unmatched junction nucleotides: 9. The CDR3 spans 15 residues.

CDR3 nucleotide sequence: TGTGCCAGTAGTCCGACTAGCGGGGGGGCAAATGAGCAGTTCTTC. It specifies CASSPTSGGANEQFF. The chain is built from TRBV19 and TRBJ2-1; 14 nucleotides match TRBD2. With V trimmed by 5 bases and J by 7 bases, 4 bases remained unmatched. CDR1 and CDR2 from the germline V gene are LNHDA and SQIVND (reference sequence). The CDR3 sequence is 15 residues long.

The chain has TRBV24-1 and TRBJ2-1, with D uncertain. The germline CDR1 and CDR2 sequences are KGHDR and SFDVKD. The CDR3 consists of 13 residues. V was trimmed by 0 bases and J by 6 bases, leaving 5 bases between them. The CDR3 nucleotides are TGTGCCACCAGTGATTTGCCGAGCAATGAGCAGTTCTTC. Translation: CATSDLPSNEQFF.

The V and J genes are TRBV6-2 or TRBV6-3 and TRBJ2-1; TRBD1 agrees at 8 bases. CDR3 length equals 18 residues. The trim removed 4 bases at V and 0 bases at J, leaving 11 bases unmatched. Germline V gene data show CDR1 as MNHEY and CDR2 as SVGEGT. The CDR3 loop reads CASSWQGAFQSSYNEQFF. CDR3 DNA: TGTGCCAGCAGTTGGCAGGGGGCTTTTCAGAGCTCCTACAATGAGCAGTTCTTC.

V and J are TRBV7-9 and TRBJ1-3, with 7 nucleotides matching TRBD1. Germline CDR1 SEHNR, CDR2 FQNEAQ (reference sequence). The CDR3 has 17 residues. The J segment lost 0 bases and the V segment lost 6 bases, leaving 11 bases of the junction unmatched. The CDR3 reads CASRFTGESASGNTIYF. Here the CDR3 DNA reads TGTGCCAGCAGATTCACAGGGGAAAGTGCCTCTGGAAACACCATATATTTT.

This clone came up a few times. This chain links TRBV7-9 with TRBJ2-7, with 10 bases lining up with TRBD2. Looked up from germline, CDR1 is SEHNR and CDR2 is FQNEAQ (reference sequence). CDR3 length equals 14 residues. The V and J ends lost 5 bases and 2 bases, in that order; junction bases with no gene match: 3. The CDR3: CASSPSGGTYEQYF. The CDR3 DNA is TGTGCCAGCAGCCCTAGCGGGGGAACCTACGAGCAGTACTTC.

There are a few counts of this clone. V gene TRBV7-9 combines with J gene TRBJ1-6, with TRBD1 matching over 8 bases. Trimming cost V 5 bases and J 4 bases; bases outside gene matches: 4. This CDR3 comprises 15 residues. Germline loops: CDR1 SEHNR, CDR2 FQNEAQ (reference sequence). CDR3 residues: CASSGRDRYNSPLHF. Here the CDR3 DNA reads TGTGCCAGCAGCGGAAGGGACAGGTATAATTCACCCCTCCACTTT. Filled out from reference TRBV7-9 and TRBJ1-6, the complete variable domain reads DTGVSQNPRHKITKRGQNVTFRCDPISEHNRLYWYRQTLGQGPEFLTYFQNEAQLEKSRLLSDRFSAERPKGSFSTLEIQRTEQGDSAMYLCASSGRDRYNSPLHFGNGTRLTVT.